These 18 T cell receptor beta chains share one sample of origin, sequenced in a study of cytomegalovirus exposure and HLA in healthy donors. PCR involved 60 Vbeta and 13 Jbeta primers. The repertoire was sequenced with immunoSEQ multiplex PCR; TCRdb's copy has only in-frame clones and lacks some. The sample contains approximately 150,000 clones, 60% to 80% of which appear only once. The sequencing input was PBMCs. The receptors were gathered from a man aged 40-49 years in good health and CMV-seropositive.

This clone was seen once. Here the CDR3 reads CASSETGNYGYTF. The CDR3 region has the DNA TGTGCCAGCAGCGAGACAGGAAACTATGGCTACACCTTC. The rearrangement uses TRBV6-5 and TRBJ1-2; D is possibly TRBD1 (6 bases). Germline values: CDR1 MNHEY, CDR2 SVGAGI. This CDR3 region has 13 residues. The V and J ends lost 6 bases and 2 bases respectively, with 10 bases between them.

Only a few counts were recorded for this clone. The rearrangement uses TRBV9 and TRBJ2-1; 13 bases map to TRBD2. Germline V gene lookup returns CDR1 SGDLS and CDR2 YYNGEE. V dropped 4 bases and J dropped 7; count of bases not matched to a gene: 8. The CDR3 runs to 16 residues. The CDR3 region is CASSTKLAGGWNEQFF. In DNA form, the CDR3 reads TGTGCCAGCAGCACGAAACTAGCGGGAGGGTGGAATGAGCAGTTCTTC.

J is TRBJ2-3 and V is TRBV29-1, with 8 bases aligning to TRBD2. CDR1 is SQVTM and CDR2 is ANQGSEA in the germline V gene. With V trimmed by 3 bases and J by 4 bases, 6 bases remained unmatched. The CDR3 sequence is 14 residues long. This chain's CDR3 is CSVEPQAGADTQYF. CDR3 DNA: TGCAGCGTTGAGCCCCAAGCGGGAGCAGATACGCAGTATTTT.

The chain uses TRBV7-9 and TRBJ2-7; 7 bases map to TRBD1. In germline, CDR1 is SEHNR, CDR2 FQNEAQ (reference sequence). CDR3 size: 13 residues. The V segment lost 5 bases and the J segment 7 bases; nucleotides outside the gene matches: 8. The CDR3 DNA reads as TGTGCCAGCAGCCGGGACAGTCCCCGGGAGCAGTACTTC. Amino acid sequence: CASSRDSPREQYF.

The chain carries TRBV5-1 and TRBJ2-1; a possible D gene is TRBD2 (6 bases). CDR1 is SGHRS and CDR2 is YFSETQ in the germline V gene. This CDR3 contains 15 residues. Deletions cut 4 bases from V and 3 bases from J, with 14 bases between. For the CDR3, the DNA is TGCGCCAGCAGCCCTTTGGGGGGTTACTACAATGAGCAGTTCTTC. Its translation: CASSPLGGYYNEQFF.

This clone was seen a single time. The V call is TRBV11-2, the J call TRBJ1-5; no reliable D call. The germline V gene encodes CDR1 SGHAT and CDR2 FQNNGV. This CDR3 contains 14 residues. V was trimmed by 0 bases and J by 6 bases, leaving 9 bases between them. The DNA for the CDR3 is TGTGCCAGCAGCTTAGATCGGGTCGGTCAGCCCCAGCATTTT. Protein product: CASSLDRVGQPQHF. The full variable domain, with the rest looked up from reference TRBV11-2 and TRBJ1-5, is EAGVAQSPRYKIIEKRQSVAFWCNPISGHATLYWYQQILGQGPKLLIQFQNNGVVDDSQLPKDRFSAERLKGVDSTLKIQPAKLEDSAVYLCASSLDRVGQPQHFGDGTRLSIL.

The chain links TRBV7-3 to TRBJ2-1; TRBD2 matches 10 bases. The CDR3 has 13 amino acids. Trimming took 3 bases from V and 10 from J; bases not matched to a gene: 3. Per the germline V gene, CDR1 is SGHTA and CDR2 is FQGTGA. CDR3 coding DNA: TGTGCCAGCAGCTTCGGACTAGCGGCAGAGCAGTTCTTC. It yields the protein CASSFGLAAEQFF. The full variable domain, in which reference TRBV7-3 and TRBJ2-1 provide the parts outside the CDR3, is GAGVSQTPSNKVTEKGKYVELRCDPISGHTALYWYRQSLGQGPEFLIYFQGTGAADDSGLPNDRFFAVRPEGSVSTLKIQRTERGDSAVYLCASSFGLAAEQFFGPGTRLTVL.

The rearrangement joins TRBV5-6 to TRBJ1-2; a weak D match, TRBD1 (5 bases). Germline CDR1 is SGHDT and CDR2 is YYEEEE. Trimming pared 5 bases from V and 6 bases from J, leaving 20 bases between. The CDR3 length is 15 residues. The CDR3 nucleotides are TGTGCCAGCAGTCTGGAGGGGCTACCCGGACATGGCTACACCTTC. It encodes CASSLEGLPGHGYTF. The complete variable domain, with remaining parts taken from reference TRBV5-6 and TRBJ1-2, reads DAGVTQSPTHLIKTRGQQVTLRCSPKSGHDTVSWYQQALGQGPQFIFQYYEEEERQRGNFPDRFSGHQFPNYSSELNVNALLLGDSALYLCASSLEGLPGHGYTFGSGTRLTVV.

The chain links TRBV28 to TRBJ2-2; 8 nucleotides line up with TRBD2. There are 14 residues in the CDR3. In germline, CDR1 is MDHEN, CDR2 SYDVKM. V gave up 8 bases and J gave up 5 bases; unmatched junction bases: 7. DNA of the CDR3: TGTGCCAGCGGGAGCGGGAGCGGTACCGGGGAGCTGTTTTTT. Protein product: CASGSGSGTGELFF.

This CDR3 is CATRDRNYGYTF. CDR3 DNA sequence: TGTGCCACCCGGGACAGAAACTATGGCTACACCTTC. The rearrangement uses TRBV6-5 and TRBJ1-2; TRBD1 matches at 7 bases. V shed 10 bases and J 2 bases; nucleotides not matched to a gene: 4. The CDR3 is made up of 12 amino acids. The germline gives CDR1 MNHEY, CDR2 SVGAGI.

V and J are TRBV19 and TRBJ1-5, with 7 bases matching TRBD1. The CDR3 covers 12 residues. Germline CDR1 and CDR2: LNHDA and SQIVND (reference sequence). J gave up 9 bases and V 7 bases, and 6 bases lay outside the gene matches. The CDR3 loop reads CASNQGVGPQHF. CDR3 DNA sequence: TGTGCCAGTAACCAGGGGGTAGGGCCCCAGCATTTT. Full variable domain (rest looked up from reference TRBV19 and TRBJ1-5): DGGITQSPKYLFRKEGQNVTLSCEQNLNHDAMYWYRQDPGQGLRLIYYSQIVNDFQKGDIAEGYSVSREKKESFPLTVTSAQKNPTAFYLCASNQGVGPQHFGDGTRLSIL.

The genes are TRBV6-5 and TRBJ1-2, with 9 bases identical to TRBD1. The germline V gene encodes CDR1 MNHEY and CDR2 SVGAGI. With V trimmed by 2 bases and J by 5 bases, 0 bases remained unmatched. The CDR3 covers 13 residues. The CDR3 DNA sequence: TGTGCCAGCAGTTACGACAGGGGGTATGGCTACACCTTC. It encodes CASSYDRGYGYTF.

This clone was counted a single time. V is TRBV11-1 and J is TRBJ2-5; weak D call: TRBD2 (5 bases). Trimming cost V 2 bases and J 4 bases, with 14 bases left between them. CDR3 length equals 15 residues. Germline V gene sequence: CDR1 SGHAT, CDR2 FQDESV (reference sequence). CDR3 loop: CASSLMRAWGETQYF. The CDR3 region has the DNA TGTGCCAGCAGCTTAATGAGGGCTTGGGGAGAGACCCAGTACTTC.

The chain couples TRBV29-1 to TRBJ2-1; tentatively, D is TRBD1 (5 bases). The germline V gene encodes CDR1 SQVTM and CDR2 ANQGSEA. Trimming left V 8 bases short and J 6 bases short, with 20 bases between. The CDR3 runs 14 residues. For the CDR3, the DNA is TGCAGCCCCCCCCAGACAGTACACACCAATGAGCAGTTCTTC. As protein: CSPPQTVHTNEQFF.

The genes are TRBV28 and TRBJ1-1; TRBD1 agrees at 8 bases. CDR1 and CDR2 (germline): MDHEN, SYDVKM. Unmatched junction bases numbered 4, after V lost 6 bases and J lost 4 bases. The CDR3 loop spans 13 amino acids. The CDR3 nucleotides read TGTGCCAGCAGGAGACAGGGGATCACTGAAGCTTTCTTT. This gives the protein CASRRQGITEAFF.

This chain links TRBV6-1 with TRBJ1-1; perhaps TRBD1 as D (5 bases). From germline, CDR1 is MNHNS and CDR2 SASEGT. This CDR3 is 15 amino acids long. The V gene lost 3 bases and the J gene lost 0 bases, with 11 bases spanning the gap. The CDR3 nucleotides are TGTGCCAGCAGTGATCAGGGCAACATGAACACTGAAGCTTTCTTT. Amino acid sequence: CASSDQGNMNTEAFF.

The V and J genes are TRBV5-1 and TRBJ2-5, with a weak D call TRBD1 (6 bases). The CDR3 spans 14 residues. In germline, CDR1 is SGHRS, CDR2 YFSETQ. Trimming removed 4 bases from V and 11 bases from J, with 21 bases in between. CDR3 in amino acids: CASSAGTRTQEQYF. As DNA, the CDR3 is TGCGCCAGCAGCGCTGGGACACGAACGCAGGAGCAGTACTTC. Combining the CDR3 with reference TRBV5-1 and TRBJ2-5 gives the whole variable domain KAGVTQTPRYLIKTRGQQVTLSCSPISGHRSVSWYQQTPGQGLQFLFEYFSETQRNKGNFPGRFSGRQFSNSRSEMNVSTLELGDSALYLCASSAGTRTQEQYFGPGTRLLVL.

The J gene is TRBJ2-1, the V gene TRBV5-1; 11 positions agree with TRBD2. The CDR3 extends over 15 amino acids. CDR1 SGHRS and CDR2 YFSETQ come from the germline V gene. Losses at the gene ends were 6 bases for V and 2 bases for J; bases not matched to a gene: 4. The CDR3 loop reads CASTILAGAYNEQFF. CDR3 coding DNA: TGCGCCAGCACTATACTAGCGGGAGCCTACAATGAGCAGTTCTTC. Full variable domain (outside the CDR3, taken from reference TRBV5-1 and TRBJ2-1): KAGVTQTPRYLIKTRGQQVTLSCSPISGHRSVSWYQQTPGQGLQFLFEYFSETQRNKGNFPGRFSGRQFSNSRSEMNVSTLELGDSALYLCASTILAGAYNEQFFGPGTRLTVL.